The present TCR beta chain was sequenced within a study of cytomegalovirus exposure and HLA in healthy donors (dated 2017 in TCRdb). General notes on the study: According to a later analysis, one platform produced both the roughly 130 validation repertoires and the 666 repertoires of the first cohort. To predict cytomegalovirus infection status, the study brought together high-throughput TCR immunosequencing, statistical association of individual TCRs with disease status, and machine learning. The study aimed to test whether cataloging public T cell receptors could reveal signatures of past pathogen exposure. Besides the first cohort of roughly 640 subjects, a separate validation cohort made up of 120 different subjects was used. Overall study results and their limits: The study gave a list of 150 to 200 TCR beta chains associated with cytomegalovirus. Cytomegalovirus status was reported to be diagnosed by the classifier with high specificity and sensitivity in both the original and validation cohorts. A later analysis had no HLA typing for the validation cohort, so co-occurrence there was scored across all 130 or so repertoires. Across donors, most TCR sequences were observed very rarely, whereas some public TCRs were present in many individuals. A few of the identified cytomegalovirus-associated TCR beta chains were confirmed in vitro to be specific for cytomegalovirus antigens. Subsequent analysis determined that TCRs grouped into clusters in the first cohort also showed a tendency toward co-occurrence across the 120 validation repertoires, and roughly 94% of cluster scores exceeded 0. The authors suggested that the approach could potentially be generalized to other disease states and immunological phenotypes.

About this clone itself: Its antigen is still unknown. Base qualities are not recorded, but no much larger clone differs from it by a single base.

Donors formed part of the validation cohort, which comprised 120 or so subjects and was distinct from the first cohort of under 850 subjects. For CDR1 and CDR2, the germline V gene lists SGHRS and YFSETQ. Including cysteine and phenylalanine, the CDR3 has 16 amino acids. The retained sequence is limited to the CDR3, 48 bases, with the frame set at the first base. V and J are trimmed by 6 bases and 0 bases, and the gene matches miss 9 bases of the junction. The library was generated by the immunoSEQ multiplex PCR assay. As for the original processing: A statistical classification framework was built to diagnose cytomegalovirus status from the catalog of TCR beta chain sequences. TCRdb stores this immuneACCESS table with in-frame sequences only. Part of the clones is absent; in the studies checked, under half of the shortfall reflects unresolved V genes, and no reason is known for the rest. V and J calls plus clone size are reproduced from that table; the DNA served to infer D and trimming. In this sample the table shows hundreds of thousands of clones, just under 90% of which occur a single time. The ten largest make up less than 3% of the sample.

Sequencing input: PBMCs. The chain links TRBV5-1 with TRBJ2-1, and 7 junction bases match TRBD2. This receptor was obtained from a man between 18 and 35 years old in good health and CMV-seronegative. In nucleotide form, the sequence is TGCGCCAGCACCTCGTGGGGGGGAAGCTCCTACAATGAGCAGTTCTTC. The encoded protein is CASTSWGGSSYNEQFF.